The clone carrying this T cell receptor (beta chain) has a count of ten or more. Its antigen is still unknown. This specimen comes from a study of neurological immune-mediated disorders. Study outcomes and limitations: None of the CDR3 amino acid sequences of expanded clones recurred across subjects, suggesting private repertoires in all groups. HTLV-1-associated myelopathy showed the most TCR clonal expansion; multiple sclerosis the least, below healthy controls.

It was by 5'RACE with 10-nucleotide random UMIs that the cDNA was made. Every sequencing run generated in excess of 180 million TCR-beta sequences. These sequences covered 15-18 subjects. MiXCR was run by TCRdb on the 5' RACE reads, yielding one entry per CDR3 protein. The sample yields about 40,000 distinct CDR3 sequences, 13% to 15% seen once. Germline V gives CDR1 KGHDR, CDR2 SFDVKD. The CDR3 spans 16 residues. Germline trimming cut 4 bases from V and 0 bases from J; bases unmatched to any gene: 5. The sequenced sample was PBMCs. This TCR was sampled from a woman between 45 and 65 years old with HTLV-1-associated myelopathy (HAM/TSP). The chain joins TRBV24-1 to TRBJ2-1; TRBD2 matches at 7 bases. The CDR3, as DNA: TGTGCCACCAGTGAGCCACGGGGGGTCTCCTACAATGAGCAGTTCTTC. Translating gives CATSEPRGVSYNEQFF.